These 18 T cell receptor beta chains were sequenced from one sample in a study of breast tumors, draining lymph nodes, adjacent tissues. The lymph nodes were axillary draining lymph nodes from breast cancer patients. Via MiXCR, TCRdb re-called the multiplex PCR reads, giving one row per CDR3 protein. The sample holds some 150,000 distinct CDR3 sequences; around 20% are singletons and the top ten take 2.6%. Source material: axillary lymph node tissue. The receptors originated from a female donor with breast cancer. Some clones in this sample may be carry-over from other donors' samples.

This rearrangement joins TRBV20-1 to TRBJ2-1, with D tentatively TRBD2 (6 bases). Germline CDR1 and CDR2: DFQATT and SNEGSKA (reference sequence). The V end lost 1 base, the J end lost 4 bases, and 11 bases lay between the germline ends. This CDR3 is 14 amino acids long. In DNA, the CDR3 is TGCAGTGCTAGAGCTGGGGGGAGTTACAATGAGCAGTTCTTC. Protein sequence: CSARAGGSYNEQFF.

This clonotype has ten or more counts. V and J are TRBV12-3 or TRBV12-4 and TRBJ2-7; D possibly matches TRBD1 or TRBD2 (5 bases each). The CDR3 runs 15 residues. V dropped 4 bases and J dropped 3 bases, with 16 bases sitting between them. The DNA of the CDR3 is TGTGCCAGCAGTTCCGGGACCATCAAAGGCTACGAGCAGTACTTC. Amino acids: CASSSGTIKGYEQYF.

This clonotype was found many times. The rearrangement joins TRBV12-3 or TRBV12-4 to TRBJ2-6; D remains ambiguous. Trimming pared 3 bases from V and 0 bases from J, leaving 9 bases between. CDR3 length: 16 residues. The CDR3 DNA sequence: TGTGCCAGCAGTTTCCCAGGAGTCTCTGGGGCCAACGTCCTGACTTTC. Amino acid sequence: CASSFPGVSGANVLTF.

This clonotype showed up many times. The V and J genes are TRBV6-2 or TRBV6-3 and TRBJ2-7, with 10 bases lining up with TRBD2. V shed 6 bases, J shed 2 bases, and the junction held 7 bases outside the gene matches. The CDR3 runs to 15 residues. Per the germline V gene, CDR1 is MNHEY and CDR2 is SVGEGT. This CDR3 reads CASRTGAGGAYEQYF. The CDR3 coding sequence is TGTGCCAGCAGGACGGGAGCGGGAGGGGCCTACGAGCAGTACTTC.

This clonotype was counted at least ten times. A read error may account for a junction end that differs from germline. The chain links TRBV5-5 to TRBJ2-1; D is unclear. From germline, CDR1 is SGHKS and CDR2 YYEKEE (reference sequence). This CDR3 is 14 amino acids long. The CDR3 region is CASSLIPSYNEQFF. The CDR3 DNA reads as TGTGCCAGCAGCTTAATACCCTCTTACAATGAGCAGTTTTTC.

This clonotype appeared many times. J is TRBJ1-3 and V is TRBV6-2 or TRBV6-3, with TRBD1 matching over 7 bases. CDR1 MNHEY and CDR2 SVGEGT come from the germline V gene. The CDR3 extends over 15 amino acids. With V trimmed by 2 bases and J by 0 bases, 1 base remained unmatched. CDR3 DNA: TGTGCCAGCAGTTACCGACAGGGCTCTGGAAACACCATATATTTT. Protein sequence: CASSYRQGSGNTIYF.

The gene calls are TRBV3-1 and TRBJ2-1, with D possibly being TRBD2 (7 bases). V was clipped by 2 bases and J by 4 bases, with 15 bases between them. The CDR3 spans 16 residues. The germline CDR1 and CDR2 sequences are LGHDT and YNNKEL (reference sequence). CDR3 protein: CASSQNRGGLYNEQFF. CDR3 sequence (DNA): TGTGCCAGCAGCCAAAATAGGGGGGGACTATACAATGAGCAGTTCTTC.

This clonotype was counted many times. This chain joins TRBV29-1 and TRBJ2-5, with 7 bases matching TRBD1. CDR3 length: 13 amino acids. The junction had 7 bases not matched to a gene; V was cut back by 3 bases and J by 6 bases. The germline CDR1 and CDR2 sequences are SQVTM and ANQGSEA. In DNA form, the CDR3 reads TGCAGCGTTGATCTCCGACAGGGAAAGACCCAGTACTTC. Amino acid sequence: CSVDLRQGKTQYF.

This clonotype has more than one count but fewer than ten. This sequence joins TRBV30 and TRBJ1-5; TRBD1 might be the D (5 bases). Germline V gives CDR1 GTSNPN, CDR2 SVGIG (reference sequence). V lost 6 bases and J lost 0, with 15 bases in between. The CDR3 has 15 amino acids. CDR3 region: CACTEAGLSNQPQHF. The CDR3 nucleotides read TGTGCCTGTACCGAAGCGGGACTTAGCAATCAGCCCCAGCATTTT.

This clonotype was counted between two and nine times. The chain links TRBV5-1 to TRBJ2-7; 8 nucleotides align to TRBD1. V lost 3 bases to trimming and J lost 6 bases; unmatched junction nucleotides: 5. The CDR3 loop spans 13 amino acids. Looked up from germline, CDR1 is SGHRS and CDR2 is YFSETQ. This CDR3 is CASSSRTGFEQYF. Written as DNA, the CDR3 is TGCGCCAGCAGCTCGAGGACAGGGTTCGAGCAGTACTTC.

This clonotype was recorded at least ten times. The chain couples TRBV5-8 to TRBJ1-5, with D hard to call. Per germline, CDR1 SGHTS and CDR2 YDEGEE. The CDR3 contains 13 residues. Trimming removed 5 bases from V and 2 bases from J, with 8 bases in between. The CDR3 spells CASSSGGNQPQHF. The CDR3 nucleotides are TGTGCCAGCAGTTCCGGAGGCAATCAGCCCCAGCATTTT.

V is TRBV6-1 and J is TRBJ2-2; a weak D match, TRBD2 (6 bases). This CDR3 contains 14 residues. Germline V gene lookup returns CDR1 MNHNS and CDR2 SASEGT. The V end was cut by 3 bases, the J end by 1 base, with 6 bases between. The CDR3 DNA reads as TGTGCCAGCAGTGAGCGGGAGAACACCGGGGAGCTGTTTTTT. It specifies CASSERENTGELFF.

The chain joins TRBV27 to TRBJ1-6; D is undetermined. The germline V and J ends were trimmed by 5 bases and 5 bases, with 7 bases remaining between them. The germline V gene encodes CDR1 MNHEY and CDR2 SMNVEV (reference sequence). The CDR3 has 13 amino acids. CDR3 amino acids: CASSPLNNSPLHF. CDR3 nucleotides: TGTGCCAGCAGTCCGCTTAATAATTCACCCCTCCACTTT.

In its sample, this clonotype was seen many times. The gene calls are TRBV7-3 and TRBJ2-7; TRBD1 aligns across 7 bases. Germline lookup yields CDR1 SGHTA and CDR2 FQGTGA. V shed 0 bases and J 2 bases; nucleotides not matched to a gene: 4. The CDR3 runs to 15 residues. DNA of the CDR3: TGTGCCAGCAGCTTAACAGGGACAGCCCCCTACGAGCAGTACTTC. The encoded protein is CASSLTGTAPYEQYF.

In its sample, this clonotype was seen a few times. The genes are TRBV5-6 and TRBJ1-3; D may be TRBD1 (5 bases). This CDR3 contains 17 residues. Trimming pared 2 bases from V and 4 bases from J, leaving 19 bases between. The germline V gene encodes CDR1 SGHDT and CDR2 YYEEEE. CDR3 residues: CASSFWDGRGSGNTIYF. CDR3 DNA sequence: TGTGCCAGCAGCTTTTGGGACGGCCGGGGCTCCGGAAACACCATATATTTT.

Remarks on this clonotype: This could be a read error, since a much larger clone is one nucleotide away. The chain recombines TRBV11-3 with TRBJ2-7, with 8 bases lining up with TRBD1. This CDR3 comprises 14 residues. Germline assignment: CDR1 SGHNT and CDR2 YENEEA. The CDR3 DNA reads TGTACCAGCAGCCTAGGGACAGGCCCCTACGAGCAGTACTTC. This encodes CTSSLGTGPYEQYF.

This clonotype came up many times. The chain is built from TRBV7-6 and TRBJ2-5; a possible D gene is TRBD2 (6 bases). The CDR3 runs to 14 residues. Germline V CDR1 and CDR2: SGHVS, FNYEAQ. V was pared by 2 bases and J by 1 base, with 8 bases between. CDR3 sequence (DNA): TGTGCCAGCAGCTTAAGGGACTCCCAAGAGACCCAGTACTTC. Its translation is CASSLRDSQETQYF.

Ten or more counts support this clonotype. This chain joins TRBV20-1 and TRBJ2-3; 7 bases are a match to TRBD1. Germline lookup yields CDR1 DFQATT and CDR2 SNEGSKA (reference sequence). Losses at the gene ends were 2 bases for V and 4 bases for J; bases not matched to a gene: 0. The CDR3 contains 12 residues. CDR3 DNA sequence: TGCAGTGCTAGACAGGGGGCAGATACGCAGTATTTT. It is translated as CSARQGADTQYF.